This T cell receptor beta chain was retrieved from a study of spatial heterogeneity in lung cancer. Time point in this sample: sample taken at primary tumor resection. Sequencing of whole RNA from tumor, nontumor lung or frozen PBMC involved no sorting. MiXCR, run by TCRdb on the 5' RACE reads, gives a single entry per CDR3 protein. This sample has about 26,000 distinct CDR3 sequences, with 9.5% to 15% found just once. This clonotype has ten or more counts. The V and J ends lost 1 base and 2 bases respectively, with 20 bases between them. The CDR3 is made up of 18 amino acids. Looked up from germline, CDR1 is LGHNA and CDR2 is YNFKEQ.

The starting material was PBMCs, obtained at surgery. The clonotype was recovered from a female donor with early-stage non-small cell lung cancer. The V and J genes are TRBV4-2 and TRBJ1-2, with D hard to call. CDR3 in amino acids: CASSQVDALAGSNYGYTF. DNA for the CDR3: TGTGCCAGCAGCCAAGTGGACGCCCTGGCCGGATCCAACTATGGCTACACCTTC.